These 21 T cell receptor beta chains were sequenced from one sample in a study of patients and donors after allogeneic stem cell transplantation. A single record per CDR3 protein comes from TCRdb applying MiXCR to the RT-PCR reads. The sample shows roughly 940,000 distinct CDR3 sequences, more than 15% of them seen only once. The sample consisted of blood, either unsorted or a sorted T cell fraction (not recorded which). The receptors derive from a human donor who was either an allogeneic HSCT recipient or a stem cell or donor lymphocyte infusion donor (not recorded which). It is not recorded whose cells these are; they may come from a transplant donor.

The genes are TRBV6-5 and TRBJ1-2; D is ambiguous. This CDR3 region has 14 residues. Germline values: CDR1 MNHEY, CDR2 SVGAGI. V was trimmed by 1 base and J by 4 bases, leaving 10 bases between them. The CDR3 nucleotides read TGTGCCAGCAGTTACTTAAACACCTTCTATGGCTACACCTTC. Its protein product is CASSYLNTFYGYTF.

The chain carries TRBV12-3 or TRBV12-4 and TRBJ1-4; no clear D. CDR3 length: 15 amino acids. V lost 5 bases to trimming and J lost 8 bases, with 18 bases between them. CDR3 loop: CASSEGPTPREKLFF. The DNA for the CDR3 is TGTGCCAGCAGTGAAGGACCCACCCCGAGAGAAAAACTGTTTTTT.

This clonotype occurred many times. The V call is TRBV12-3 or TRBV12-4, the J call TRBJ2-5; 11 bases match TRBD1. The length of the CDR3 is 19 residues. With V trimmed by 0 bases and J by 1 base, 10 bases remained unmatched. CDR3 sequence: CASSLAGQGGYVRQETQYF. The CDR3 DNA reads as TGTGCCAGCAGTTTAGCGGGACAGGGGGGCTACGTACGCCAAGAGACCCAGTACTTC.

The rearrangement uses TRBV5-5 and TRBJ2-7; D may be TRBD2 (5 bases). With 2 bases removed from V and 3 bases from J, the gap between germline ends came to 15 bases. CDR3 length equals 15 residues. Germline CDR1 and CDR2: SGHKS and YYEKEE (reference sequence). The CDR3 loop is CASSFFLAGDYEQYF. CDR3 in DNA: TGTGCCAGCAGCTTTTTTTTGGCCGGGGACTACGAGCAGTACTTC.

This chain uses TRBV5-5 with TRBJ2-3; TRBD2 aligns across 13 bases. This CDR3 contains 15 residues. Looked up from germline, CDR1 is SGHKS and CDR2 is YYEKEE (reference sequence). J lost 5 bases, V lost 4 bases, and 4 bases had no gene match. The DNA of the CDR3 is TGTGCCAGCAGCGGGACTAGCGGGACTAAAGATACGCAGTATTTT. Protein product: CASSGTSGTKDTQYF.

The chain uses TRBV5-1 and TRBJ1-3; possibly TRBD1 for D (6 bases). The CDR3 spans 17 residues. Germline loops: CDR1 SGHRS, CDR2 YFSETQ. The V end lost 0 bases, the J end lost 0 bases, and 13 bases lay between the germline ends. The CDR3 DNA reads as TGCGCCAGCAGCTTGGGGGGGACACCCAGCTCTGGAAACACCATATATTTT. This encodes CASSLGGTPSSGNTIYF.

This clonotype has just a few counts. This CDR3 reads CSARDLDNSYEQYF. As DNA, the CDR3 is TGCAGTGCTAGAGATTTAGACAACTCCTACGAGCAGTACTTC. The rearrangement joins TRBV20-1 to TRBJ2-7; D is uncertain. The CDR3 covers 14 residues. The germline V and J ends were trimmed by 0 bases and 0 bases, with 9 bases remaining between them. Germline CDR1 reads DFQATT; CDR2 reads SNEGSKA (reference sequence).

This clonotype was observed a few times. The gene calls are TRBV4-1 and TRBJ2-7; no clear D. Germline V gene sequence: CDR1 MGHRA, CDR2 YSYEKL. V lost 3 bases and J 4 bases, leaving 10 bases between the germline ends. The CDR3 contains 13 residues. In DNA form, the CDR3 reads TGCGCCAGCAGCCACGCACCGATGTACGAGCAGTACTTC. It is translated as CASSHAPMYEQYF.

V is TRBV6-5 and J is TRBJ1-1, with D perhaps TRBD1 (5 bases). The CDR3 totals 15 residues. Germline CDR1 reads MNHEY; CDR2 reads SVGAGI. Trimming took off 4 bases at V and 3 bases at J, with 15 bases between the two ends. The CDR3 DNA follows: TGTGCCAGCAGTTTGCCAGGGAGGTTGGACACTGAAGCTTTCTTT. Translation gives CASSLPGRLDTEAFF.

This clonotype was counted between two and nine times. The rearrangement uses TRBV24-1 and TRBJ1-1; TRBD1 is a possible D gene (5 bases). The germline V gene has CDR1 KGHDR and CDR2 SFDVKD. There are 15 residues in the CDR3. V was shortened by 7 bases and J by 0 bases, with 14 bases between the two germline ends. This chain's CDR3 is CATRGLRILNTEAFF. The CDR3, as DNA: TGTGCCACCAGGGGGCTACGTATATTGAACACTGAAGCTTTCTTT.

The CDR3 DNA is TGTGCCAGCAGTCCCTGGGGGACAGGGGATGAGGAGTACTTC. Amino acid sequence: CASSPWGTGDEEYF. The V call is TRBV11-2, the J call TRBJ2-7; 10 bases agree with TRBD1. Per the germline V gene, CDR1 is SGHAT and CDR2 is FQNNGV. This CDR3 spans 14 amino acids. V lost 6 bases, J lost 11 bases, and 13 bases stayed unmatched. Variable domain in full (rest from reference TRBV11-2 and TRBJ2-7): EAGVAQSPRYKIIEKRQSVAFWCNPISGHATLYWYQQILGQGPKLLIQFQNNGVVDDSQLPKDRFSAERLKGVDSTLKIQPAKLEDSAVYLCASSPWGTGDEEYFGPGTRLTVT.

This clonotype has only a few counts. This chain links TRBV7-2 with TRBJ2-2; D is perhaps TRBD2 (6 bases). Germline values: CDR1 SGHTA, CDR2 FQGNSA. V lost 1 base, J lost 5 bases, and 11 bases lay in between. The CDR3 is made up of 15 amino acids. Here the CDR3 reads CASSLGARGTGELFF. The CDR3 coding sequence is TGTGCCAGCAGCTTAGGGGCACGGGGGACCGGGGAGCTGTTTTTT.

This clonotype came up many times. The chain employs TRBV5-1 and TRBJ2-5; TRBD1 matches 9 bases. The CDR3 has 18 amino acids. Losses at the gene ends were 3 bases for V and 0 bases for J; bases not matched to a gene: 12. The germline gives CDR1 SGHRS, CDR2 YFSETQ. The CDR3, as DNA: TGCGCCAGCAGCTCAATACGCGAGACAGGGGGTTACCAAGAGACCCAGTACTTC. Its protein is CASSSIRETGGYQETQYF.

The V and J genes are TRBV12-3 or TRBV12-4 and TRBJ2-7, with TRBD2 identical over 9 bases. V was pared by 3 bases and J by 0 bases, with 6 bases of the junction left unmatched. This CDR3 region has 16 residues. The CDR3 DNA sequence: TGTGCCAGCAGTTTGAGTAGCGGGAGCCCCTCCTACGAGCAGTACTTC. Encoded protein: CASSLSSGSPSYEQYF.

In its sample, this clonotype was seen a few times. The chain is built from TRBV29-1 and TRBJ1-2; perhaps TRBD1 as D (5 bases). Deletions cut 1 base from V and 0 bases from J, with 9 bases between. This CDR3 contains 14 residues. The germline V gene encodes CDR1 SQVTM and CDR2 ANQGSEA. The CDR3 sequence is CSVEGAGTNYGYTF. The CDR3 DNA reads TGCAGCGTTGAAGGCGCAGGGACTAACTATGGCTACACCTTC.

This clonotype was detected a few times. V usage is TRBV15 and J usage is TRBJ2-1; D unclear. The CDR3 contains 13 residues. Germline V gene sequence: CDR1 LNHNV, CDR2 YYDKDF (reference sequence). V lost 0 bases and J 8 bases, leaving 8 bases between the germline ends. The CDR3 DNA reads TGTGCCACCAGCAGAGATCGGCAGGATGAGCAGTTCTTC. The encoded protein is CATSRDRQDEQFF.

The chain has TRBV9 and TRBJ2-5; TRBD2 might be the D (6 bases). This CDR3 is built from 15 residues. The V end lost 0 bases, the J end lost 5 bases, and 14 bases lay between the germline ends. Germline V gene data show CDR1 as SGDLS and CDR2 as YYNGEE. For the CDR3, the DNA is TGTGCCAGCAGCGTAGCTCAAGGAGGAGGGGAGACCCAGTACTTC. Protein product: CASSVAQGGGETQYF.

Only a few counts were recorded for this clonotype. The junction shows a germline mismatch at one end, possibly a read error. The rearrangement links TRBV14 to TRBJ2-7; D unresolved. The CDR3 runs to 11 residues. Looked up from germline, CDR1 is SGHDN and CDR2 is FVKESK. CDR3 residues: CASSHAYGQYF. Written as DNA, the CDR3 is TGTGCCAGCAGCCATGCTTACGGGCAGTACTTC.

In its sample, this clonotype was seen a few times. This chain joins TRBV6-2 or TRBV6-3 and TRBJ2-7; no clear D gene. V lost 4 bases, J lost 3 bases, and 13 bases lay in between. Germline CDR1 and CDR2: MNHEY and SVGEGT. The CDR3 has 14 amino acids. The CDR3 here is CASSSIRDFYEQYF. CDR3 nucleotide sequence: TGTGCCAGCAGTTCCATTAGGGATTTCTACGAGCAGTACTTC.

The genes are TRBV7-2 and TRBJ1-2; TRBD1 is a possible D gene (5 bases). The CDR3 is 15 amino acids. V lost 1 base and J 4 bases, leaving 13 bases between the germline ends. Germline V lookup: CDR1 SGHTA, CDR2 FQGNSA. Here the CDR3 reads CASSLVPRGTYGYTF. The CDR3 DNA follows: TGTGCCAGCAGCTTAGTCCCCCGGGGGACCTATGGCTACACCTTC.

V and J are TRBV7-3 and TRBJ2-7; the match to TRBD2 covers 8 bases. The CDR3 has 13 amino acids. The germline CDR1 and CDR2 sequences are SGHTA and FQGTGA. V shed 4 bases, J shed 6 bases, and the junction held 5 bases outside the gene matches. CDR3 residues: CASSSPGTSEQYF. The CDR3 nucleotides read TGTGCCAGCAGCTCCCCCGGGACTAGCGAGCAGTACTTC.